The source of this T cell receptor beta chain is a study of blood T cell repertoires in COVID-19. Whole-study context: Specimens from acute and convalescent COVID-19 originated in the United States, Italy and Spain.

The CDR3 has 14 residues. With V trimmed by 7 bases and J by 4 bases, 10 bases remained unmatched. Germline V gene lookup returns CDR1 MNHEY and CDR2 SVGAGI. Participants came from roughly 24 US areas, aged roughly 18 to 89 years. In the source study's methods: Nucleated cell number was recorded as an estimate derived from reference gene primer amplification. Profiling relied on immunoSEQ multiplex PCR, and the TCRdb table lists in-frame clones only, not all of them. That table supplies the V and J calls and clone size; D and trimming were determined from the DNA. Among 280,000 or so clones listed, 85% to 90% were seen once.

The specimen was PBMCs or T cells enriched from blood (not recorded which). The gene calls are TRBV6-5 and TRBJ2-7; 7 bases fit TRBD1. This TCR was sampled from a woman aged 50 to 65 who had been exposed to COVID-19. The CDR3 sequence is CASTDRAILYEQYF. The CDR3 DNA is TGTGCCAGCACCGACAGGGCGATTCTTTACGAGCAGTACTTC.